A single sample gave rise to the 5 T cell receptor beta chains below, sequenced in a study of response to subunit inactivated influenza vaccine. TCRdb re-derived calls from the RT-PCR reads in MiXCR, one entry per CDR3 protein. The sample lists about 700,000 distinct CDR3 sequences; around 13% were seen once. Sequencing was performed on PBMCs from blood, taken around two weeks before vaccination. These receptors were collected from a man aged 45-60 years who received an inactivated influenza vaccine.

V is TRBV4-3 and J is TRBJ1-3; D is ambiguous. The CDR3 contains 15 residues. The germline V gene encodes CDR1 LGHNA and CDR2 YSLEER. The V and J ends lost 0 bases and 4 bases respectively, with 10 bases between them. The CDR3 loop is CASSQDQSMGNTIYF. The DNA for the CDR3 is TGCGCCAGCAGCCAAGATCAGAGCATGGGAAACACCATATATTTT.

This clonotype was counted a few times. The V and J genes are TRBV6-5 and TRBJ1-6; D is unresolved. From germline, CDR1 is MNHEY and CDR2 SVGAGI. Trimming pared 4 bases from V and 7 bases from J, leaving 5 bases between. The CDR3 runs to 12 residues. CDR3 amino acids: CASSWRNSPLHF. The DNA of the CDR3 is TGTGCCAGCAGTTGGAGGAATTCACCCCTCCACTTT.

This clonotype was observed at least ten times. The chain carries TRBV12-3 or TRBV12-4 and TRBJ2-7; 9 nucleotides agree with TRBD2. CDR3 size: 14 residues. J gave up 4 bases and V 3 bases, and 4 bases lay outside the gene matches. In nucleotides, the CDR3 is TGTGCCAGCAGTTTGGGACTAGCAGGGTACGAGCAGTACTTC. This gives the protein CASSLGLAGYEQYF.

The DNA for the CDR3 is TGTGCCATCAGTGAGTCGTTCGACACCGGGGAGCTGTTTTTT. Protein: CAISESFDTGELFF. This chain links TRBV10-3 with TRBJ2-2; no clear D gene. From germline, CDR1 is ENHRY and CDR2 SYGVKD. V was trimmed by 0 bases and J by 3 bases, leaving 5 bases between them. This CDR3 region has 14 residues.

This clonotype was observed many times. V usage is TRBV6-1 and J usage is TRBJ2-3; D unresolved. V lost 6 bases, J lost 4 bases, and 20 bases lay in between. This CDR3 contains 16 residues. The germline V gene encodes CDR1 MNHNS and CDR2 SASEGT. CDR3 region: CASSLSRWLIADTQYF. The CDR3 region has the DNA TGTGCCAGCAGCCTTTCTCGTTGGCTGATCGCAGATACGCAGTATTTT.